The sample holds a few counts of the clone carrying this T cell receptor (beta chain). The target antigen is unknown. Profiled with immunoSEQ multiplex PCR; TCRdb holds only in-frame clones, not every one. Seen here are about 57,000 clones, around 84% observed once, and the top ten hold about 4.5%. This sample is drawn from a study of vaccination effects on CD4 cells after COVID-19. Study at large: They grew two million PBMC in each well, adding 7.5 to 10 IU/ml IL-2 and about 9.9 ug/ml peptides.

Study-wide points: Healthy vaccine recipients' vaccine-induced clones were almost all SARS-CoV-2 mono-reactive. Infection-derived and vaccine-derived clones contracted markedly late after vaccination.

Once cultured for nine to ten days, the cells underwent separation to obtain CD4+ T cells. Each participant received a vaccine that was either BNT162b2 or mRNA-1273, given as two doses. The V end lost 6 bases, the J end lost 4 bases, and 13 bases lay between the germline ends. Germline assignment: CDR1 SNHLY and CDR2 FYNNEI. The CDR3 consists of 14 residues. The chain employs TRBV2 and TRBJ1-3; D ambiguous. The sequence was collected from a human donor who received a COVID-19 vaccine. The sequencing used CD4+ T cells from PBMCs cultured without peptide, collected after COVID-19 vaccination. Here the CDR3 reads CASRSAPGGNTIYF. Here the CDR3 DNA reads TGTGCCAGCAGATCAGCCCCGGGGGGAAACACCATATATTTT.